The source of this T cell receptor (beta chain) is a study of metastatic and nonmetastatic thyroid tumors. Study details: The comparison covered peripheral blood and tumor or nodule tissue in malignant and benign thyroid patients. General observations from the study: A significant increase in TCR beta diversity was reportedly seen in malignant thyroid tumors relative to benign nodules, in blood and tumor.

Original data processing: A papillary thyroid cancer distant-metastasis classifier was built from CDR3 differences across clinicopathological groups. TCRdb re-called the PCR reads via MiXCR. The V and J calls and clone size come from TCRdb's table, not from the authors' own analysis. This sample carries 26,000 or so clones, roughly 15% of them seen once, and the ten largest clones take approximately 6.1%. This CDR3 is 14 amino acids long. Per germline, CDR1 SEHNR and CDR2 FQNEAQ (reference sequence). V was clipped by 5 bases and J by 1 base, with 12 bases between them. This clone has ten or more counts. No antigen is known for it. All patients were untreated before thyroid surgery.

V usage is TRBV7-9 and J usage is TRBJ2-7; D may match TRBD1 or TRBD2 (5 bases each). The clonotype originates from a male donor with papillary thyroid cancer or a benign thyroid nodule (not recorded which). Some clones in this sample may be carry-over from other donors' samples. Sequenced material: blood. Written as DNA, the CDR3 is TGTGCCAGCAGCCCAGGGACCGATTCCTACGAGCAGTACTTC. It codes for CASSPGTDSYEQYF.